The next 22 T cell receptor beta chains were all read from a single sample in a study of shared clonotypes between healthy human individuals. Generated by immunoSEQ multiplex PCR, the TCRdb table keeps only in-frame clones and is missing some. Here the sample spans about half a million clones, 70% to 80% being singletons. Specimen: PBMCs. The receptor source for this set is a woman aged 40 to 50 in good health. Some clones in this sample may be carry-over from other donors' samples.

This clone has more than one count but fewer than ten. The V and J genes are TRBV15 and TRBJ2-1; a weak D match, TRBD2 (6 bases). The CDR3 length is 16 residues. V was cut by 1 base and J by 4 bases, with 14 bases left in between. Germline assignment: CDR1 LNHNV and CDR2 YYDKDF (reference sequence). The CDR3 loop is CATSRGGVAGYNEQFF. Here the CDR3 DNA reads TGTGCCACCAGCAGAGGGGGCGTCGCGGGGTACAATGAGCAGTTCTTC.

V gene TRBV18 combines with J gene TRBJ1-1; D unclear. Germline-derived CDR1 and CDR2 are KGHSH and LQKENI. CDR3 size: 13 residues. V gave up 2 bases and J gave up 3 bases, with 7 bases separating them. CDR3: CASSPSGDTEAFF. As DNA, the CDR3 is TGTGCCAGCTCACCATCTGGGGACACTGAAGCTTTCTTT.

This clone was counted only a few times. The V call is TRBV4-3, the J call TRBJ2-2; 7 nucleotides line up with TRBD2. CDR1 is LGHNA and CDR2 is YSLEER in the germline V gene. The V gene end was trimmed by 3 bases and the J gene end by 0 bases; junction bases not matched to a gene: 4. This CDR3 spans 16 amino acids. CDR3: CASSQSTSTNTGELFF. The CDR3 DNA follows: TGCGCCAGCAGCCAGTCGACTAGCACGAACACCGGGGAGCTGTTTTTT.

Of note for this clone: This specimen includes other DNA sequences encoding the same CDR3. The chain couples TRBV27 to TRBJ2-2, with 13 bases that match TRBD2. The CDR3 spans 14 residues. Germline V CDR1 and CDR2: MNHEY, SMNVEV (reference sequence). With V trimmed by 8 bases and J by 5 bases, 2 bases remained unmatched. CDR3 sequence reads: CASGLAGDTGELFF. The CDR3 DNA follows: TGTGCCAGCGGACTAGCGGGAGATACCGGGGAGCTGTTTTTT.

CDR3 amino acids: CASSLTHQGYTEAFF. As DNA, the CDR3 is TGTGCCAGCAGCTTAACGCACCAGGGGTACACTGAAGCTTTCTTT. The rearrangement links TRBV7-3 to TRBJ1-1, with TRBD1 as a possible D gene (6 bases). The length of the CDR3 is 15 residues. Deletions cut 0 bases from V and 3 bases from J, with 11 bases between. Germline values: CDR1 SGHTA, CDR2 FQGTGA. Full variable domain (rest looked up from reference TRBV7-3 and TRBJ1-1): GAGVSQTPSNKVTEKGKYVELRCDPISGHTALYWYRQSLGQGPEFLIYFQGTGAADDSGLPNDRFFAVRPEGSVSTLKIQRTERGDSAVYLCASSLTHQGYTEAFFGQGTRLTVV.

This clone was counted at least ten times. This sequence joins TRBV4-3 and TRBJ2-7, with TRBD2 identical over 7 bases. The V and J ends lost 0 bases and 6 bases, in that order; junction bases with no gene match: 8. Germline CDR1 and CDR2: LGHNA and YSLEER. This CDR3 has 15 residues. CDR3 sequence reads: CASSQDRAGEGEQYF. The CDR3 bases are TGCGCCAGCAGCCAAGATCGGGCGGGAGAAGGCGAGCAGTACTTC.

This clone showed up just once. J is TRBJ2-2 and V is TRBV2; D uncertain. CDR1 and CDR2 (germline): SNHLY, FYNNEI. The CDR3 is made up of 14 amino acids. The V end lost 8 bases, the J end lost 0 bases, and 10 bases lay between the germline ends. The CDR3 loop reads CASSAIANTGELFF. The CDR3 DNA follows: TGTGCCAGCTCCGCGATAGCGAACACCGGGGAGCTGTTTTTT.

The chain links TRBV6-5 to TRBJ1-5, with D perhaps assigned TRBD1 or TRBD2 (5 bases each). Matching the DNA end better, TRBJ2-2 makes the J call doubtful. CDR1 is MNHEY, CDR2 SVGAGI, per germline. CDR3 length equals 12 residues. The DNA of the CDR3 is TGTGCCAGCAGAGAACTGTCGGGACCTCTGTTTTTT. This codes for CASRELSGPLFF.

V is TRBV19 and J is TRBJ1-5; D is unresolved. Between the trimmed V and J ends, which lost 5 bases and 7 bases, there was a span of 18 bases. In germline, CDR1 is LNHDA, CDR2 SQIVND (reference sequence). This CDR3 has 15 amino acids. The CDR3 region has the DNA TGTGCCAGTAGTGCCCCTTTGGGATCGGGCCAGCCCCAGCATTTT. This sequence encodes CASSAPLGSGQPQHF. The full variable domain, rest sourced from reference TRBV19 and TRBJ1-5, is DGGITQSPKYLFRKEGQNVTLSCEQNLNHDAMYWYRQDPGQGLRLIYYSQIVNDFQKGDIAEGYSVSREKKESFPLTVTSAQKNPTAFYLCASSAPLGSGQPQHFGDGTRLSIL.

The rearrangement joins TRBV4-1 to TRBJ2-1, with 8 bases fitting TRBD2. Germline lookup yields CDR1 MGHRA and CDR2 YSYEKL. This CDR3 is 13 amino acids long. V shed 1 base, J shed 9 bases, and the junction held 2 bases outside the gene matches. The CDR3 DNA reads as TGCGCCAGCAGCCAAGGACTAGCGCTTGAGCAGTTCTTC. It codes for CASSQGLALEQFF.

The CDR3 DNA sequence: TGTGCCAGCAGTCCCCGGTCGGGGGGCTACGAGCAGTACTTC. Its protein product is CASSPRSGGYEQYF. The V gene is TRBV6-4, the J gene TRBJ2-7; the match to TRBD2 covers 7 bases. The V and J ends lost 5 bases and 3 bases, in that order; junction bases with no gene match: 7. This CDR3 region has 14 residues. In germline, CDR1 is MRHNA, CDR2 SNTAGT.

The table lists this clone with a few counts. The chain carries TRBV5-8 and TRBJ2-1, with D perhaps TRBD2 (5 bases). The CDR3 length is 16 residues. Trimming pared 2 bases from V and 8 bases from J, leaving 20 bases between. CDR1 and CDR2 from the germline V gene are SGHTS and YDEGEE. CDR3 amino acids: CASSFWTPSGADEQFF. The CDR3 DNA reads as TGTGCCAGCAGCTTTTGGACCCCGAGCGGTGCGGATGAGCAGTTCTTC.

The V gene is TRBV5-1, the J gene TRBJ2-7; 7 bases map to TRBD1. CDR1 is SGHRS and CDR2 is YFSETQ in the germline V gene. Trimming at V came to 3 bases and at J to 2 bases, leaving 8 bases not matched to a gene. The CDR3 covers 15 residues. CDR3 nucleotide sequence: TGCGCCAGCAGCTGGGACAGATTAACTACCTACGAGCAGTACTTC. It codes for CASSWDRLTTYEQYF.

The V and J genes are TRBV5-1 and TRBJ1-2; 8 positions agree with TRBD1. CDR1 and CDR2 (germline): SGHRS, YFSETQ. The CDR3 is 15 amino acids. V was pared by 0 bases and J by 5 bases, with 6 bases of the junction left unmatched. The CDR3 nucleotides are TGCGCCAGCAGCTTGGGAGGACAGGGAAGTTATGGCTACACCTTC. Its protein product is CASSLGGQGSYGYTF.

The CDR3 sequence is CASSRTDYEQYF. CDR3 DNA: TGTGCCAGCAGCCGGACAGACTACGAGCAGTACTTC. The rearrangement links TRBV6-6 to TRBJ2-7; tentative D call: TRBD1 (6 bases). The germline V gene encodes CDR1 MNHNY and CDR2 SVGAGI (reference sequence). The CDR3 is 12 amino acids. Trimming cost V 6 bases and J 3 bases, with 9 bases left between them.

About this clone itself: Other nucleotide sequences from this sample produce the same CDR3. The V gene is TRBV7-2, the J gene TRBJ2-1, with 11 bases aligning to TRBD2. J gave up 5 bases and V 2 bases, and 2 bases lay outside the gene matches. The germline V gene encodes CDR1 SGHTA and CDR2 FQGNSA. This CDR3 comprises 15 residues. The CDR3 region has the DNA TGTGCCAGCAGCTTAAGACTAGCGGGAAACAATGAGCAGTTCTTC. The encoded protein is CASSLRLAGNNEQFF.

This chain joins TRBV18 and TRBJ1-3; D unresolved. The germline V and J ends were trimmed by 1 base and 5 bases, with 9 bases remaining between them. The CDR3 spans 14 residues. Germline CDR1 KGHSH, CDR2 LQKENI. The DNA of the CDR3 is TGTGCCAGCTCACCACGTAGTAGGAGAAACACCATATATTTT. This encodes CASSPRSRRNTIYF.

The rearrangement uses TRBV30 and TRBJ2-1; tentatively, D is TRBD1 (8 bases). Trimming cost V 3 bases and J 0 bases, with 21 bases left between them. Germline V CDR1 and CDR2: GTSNPN, SVGIG (reference sequence). This CDR3 is built from 18 residues. In DNA, the CDR3 is TGTGCCTGGAGCGCTAGTTTGGGGGGGACAGGCTCCTACAATGAGCAGTTCTTC. The encoded protein is CAWSASLGGTGSYNEQFF.

The genes are TRBV7-9 and TRBJ1-2, with 9 bases aligning to TRBD1. CDR3 length: 17 residues. V shed 1 base, J shed 1 base, and the junction held 7 bases outside the gene matches. The germline V gene encodes CDR1 SEHNR and CDR2 FQNEAQ (reference sequence). For the CDR3, the DNA is TGTGCCAGCAGCTTAGTCGAACAGGGGGCCTTTAACTATGGCTACACCTTC. Amino acid sequence: CASSLVEQGAFNYGYTF.

The chain links TRBV18 to TRBJ2-7; D uncertain. The V gene's germline CDR1 is KGHSH and CDR2 LQKENI. This CDR3 is 14 amino acids long. With 6 bases removed from V and 3 bases from J, the gap between germline ends came to 15 bases. This chain's CDR3 is CASSSAQGSYEQYF. The CDR3 DNA reads TGTGCCAGCTCTTCCGCCCAAGGCAGCTACGAGCAGTACTTC.

Comment on this clone: Other DNA sequences within the sample encode an identical CDR3. This chain's CDR3 is CASSIGRGPYEQYF. The CDR3 DNA reads as TGTGCCAGTAGTATCGGACGGGGACCCTACGAGCAGTACTTC. This chain joins TRBV19 and TRBJ2-7; the D gene could be TRBD1 or TRBD2 (5 bases each). The CDR3 spans 14 residues. V was cut by 3 bases and J by 2 bases, with 11 bases left in between. The germline CDR1 and CDR2 sequences are LNHDA and SQIVND (reference sequence).

The chain couples TRBV6-6 to TRBJ1-4; D unresolved. The V end lost 7 bases, the J end lost 4 bases, and 7 bases lay between the germline ends. The CDR3 has 12 residues. Germline loops: CDR1 MNHNY, CDR2 SVGAGI (reference sequence). Here the CDR3 reads CASTDHNEKLFF. The CDR3 DNA reads TGTGCCAGCACCGACCATAATGAAAAACTGTTTTTT.